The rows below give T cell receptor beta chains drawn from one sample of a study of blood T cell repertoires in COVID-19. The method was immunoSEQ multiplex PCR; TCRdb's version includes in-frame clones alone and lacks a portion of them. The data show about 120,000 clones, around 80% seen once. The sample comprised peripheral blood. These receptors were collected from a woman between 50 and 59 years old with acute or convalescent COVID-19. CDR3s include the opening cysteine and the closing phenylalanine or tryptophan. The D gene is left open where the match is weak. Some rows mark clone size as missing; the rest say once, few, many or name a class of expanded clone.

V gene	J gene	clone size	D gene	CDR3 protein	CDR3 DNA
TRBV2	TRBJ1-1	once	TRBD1	CASSVTGQDEAFF	TGTGCCAGCAGTGTCACTGGACAGGACGAAGCTTTCTTT
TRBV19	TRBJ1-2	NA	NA	CASLALGDNYGYTF	TGTGCCAGTCTCGCCTTGGGAGATAACTATGGCTACACCTTC
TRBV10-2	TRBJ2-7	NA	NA	CASSELVMAPYEQYF	TGCGCCAGCAGTGAGTTGGTTATGGCCCCCTACGAGCAGTACTTC
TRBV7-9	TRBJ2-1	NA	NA	CASSLTSHSDEQFF	TGTGCCAGCAGCTTAACGAGTCATTCCGATGAGCAGTTCTTC
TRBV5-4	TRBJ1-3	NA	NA	CASSRTDSGNTIYF	TGTGCCAGCAGCCGGACAGACTCTGGAAACACCATATATTTT
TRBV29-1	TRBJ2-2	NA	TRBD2	CSVASNSGGTGELFF	TGCAGCGTTGCTTCCAATAGCGGGGGGACCGGGGAGCTGTTTTTT
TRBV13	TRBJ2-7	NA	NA	CASSLYTRSGAYEQYF	TGTGCCAGCAGCTTATATACGCGAAGCGGAGCCTACGAGCAGTACTTC
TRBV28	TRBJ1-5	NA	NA	CASSLRPQPQHF	TGTGCCAGCAGCCTCAGGCCTCAGCCCCAGCATTTT
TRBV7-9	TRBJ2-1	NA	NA	CGQTENYNEQFF	TGTGGGCAGACAGAAAACTACAATGAGCAGTTCTTC
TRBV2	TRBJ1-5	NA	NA	CASRGGRVGQPQHF	TGTGCCAGCAGGGGCGGCAGGGTTGGTCAGCCCCAGCATTTT
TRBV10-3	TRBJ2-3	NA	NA	CAISEFNYLDTQYF	TGTGCCATCAGTGAATTTAACTACCTAGATACGCAGTATTTT
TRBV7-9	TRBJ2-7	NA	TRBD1	CASSPLTGRAHEQYF	TGTGCCAGCAGCCCTTTGACAGGGCGGGCCCACGAGCAGTACTTC
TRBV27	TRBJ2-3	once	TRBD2	CASSLSRLAGGVDTQYF	TGTGCCAGCAGTTTATCCCGACTAGCGGGGGGAGTTGATACGCAGTATTTT
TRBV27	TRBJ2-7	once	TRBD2	CASSPRTSGRTYEQYF	TGTGCCAGCAGTCCTCGAACTAGCGGGAGGACGTACGAGCAGTACTTC
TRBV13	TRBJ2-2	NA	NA	CASLEAAGELFF	TGTGCCAGCCTGGAAGCGGCCGGGGAGCTGTTTTTT
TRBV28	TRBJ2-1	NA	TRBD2	CASTGRLAGGPGEQFF	TGTGCCAGCACCGGGAGACTAGCGGGAGGGCCGGGTGAGCAGTTCTTC
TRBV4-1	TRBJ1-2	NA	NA	CASSQVSRNDYGYTF	TGCGCCAGCAGCCAAGTATCCAGAAATGACTATGGCTACACCTTC
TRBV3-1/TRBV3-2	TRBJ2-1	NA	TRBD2	CASSQGGRAANEQFF	TGTGCCAGCAGCCAAGGCGGGAGGGCGGCCAATGAGCAGTTCTTC
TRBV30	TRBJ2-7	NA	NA	CAWADSYEQYF	TGTGCCTGGGCCGACAGCTACGAGCAGTACTTC
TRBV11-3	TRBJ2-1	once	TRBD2	CASSITSGRGEQFF	TGTGCCAGCAGCATCACTAGCGGGAGAGGTGAGCAGTTCTTC
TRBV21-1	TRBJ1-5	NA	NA	CASSKYCPPVPRYSNQPQHF	TGTGCCAGCAGCAAATACTGCCCGCCCGTTCCCAGGTATAGCAATCAGCCCCAGCATTTT
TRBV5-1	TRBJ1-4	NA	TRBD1	CASSFGQGPRNEKLFF	TGCGCCAGCAGCTTCGGACAGGGGCCGCGTAATGAAAAACTGTTTTTT
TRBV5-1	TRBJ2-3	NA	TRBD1	CASQPDRGLADTQYF	TGCGCCAGCCAGCCCGACAGGGGCCTCGCAGATACGCAGTATTTT
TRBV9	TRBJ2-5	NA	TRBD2	CASSFKPLAGGYQETQYF	TGTGCCAGCAGCTTCAAACCCCTAGCGGGAGGCTACCAAGAGACCCAGTACTTC
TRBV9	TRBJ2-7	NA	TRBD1	CASSAEGDRADYEQYF	TGTGCCAGCAGCGCGGAGGGGGACAGGGCCGACTACGAGCAGTACTTC